These 2 T cell receptor beta chains came from one sample sequenced in a study of blood T cell repertoires in COVID-19. Clones were sequenced by immunoSEQ multiplex PCR, and TCRdb holds only the in-frame ones, with some missing. The sample records some 250,000 clones, around 81% being singletons. The sample was peripheral blood. The receptors come from a man aged 50-60 years with active or convalescent COVID-19.

V is TRBV6-2 or TRBV6-3 and J is TRBJ2-1; D is unresolved. The V end was cut by 0 bases, the J end by 7 bases, with 7 bases between. The germline V gene has CDR1 MNHEY and CDR2 SVGEGT. This CDR3 contains 13 residues. The chain's CDR3 is CASSYSMRNEQFF. The CDR3 DNA reads TGTGCCAGCAGTTACTCGATGCGGAATGAGCAGTTCTTC.

V is TRBV7-2 and J is TRBJ1-1; 8 bases match TRBD1. V gave up 0 bases and J gave up 4 bases; unmatched junction bases: 1. The V gene's germline CDR1 is SGHTA and CDR2 FQGNSA. CDR3 length: 14 amino acids. CDR3: CASSLAGTGTEAFF. CDR3 coding DNA: TGTGCCAGCAGCTTAGCAGGGACAGGCACTGAAGCTTTCTTT.